Listed here are 27 T cell receptor beta chains from one sample, sequenced in a study of response to subunit inactivated influenza vaccine. TCRdb re-derived calls from the RT-PCR reads in MiXCR, one entry per CDR3 protein. The table includes 500,000 to 550,000 distinct CDR3 sequences, approximately 24% detected once. These data were also filed under a second study, of T cells expressing NK-cell markers. That study reports: As the method of synthesis, 5'RACE template switching with UMIs yielded TCR beta cDNA.

The sample was CD4+ T cells sorted from PBMCs, taken 11 to 12 days after vaccination. Source of these receptors: a man in his forties or fifties who received an inactivated influenza vaccine.

This clonotype has ten or more counts. The chain links TRBV11-2 to TRBJ2-7, with 13 nucleotides matching TRBD2. Losses at the gene ends were 4 bases for V and 3 bases for J; bases not matched to a gene: 3. The germline gives CDR1 SGHAT, CDR2 FQNNGV. This CDR3 region has 15 residues. The CDR3 bases are TGTGCCAGCAGCTCGGGACTAGCGGGGATCTACGAGCAGTACTTC. The encoded protein is CASSSGLAGIYEQYF.

The chain uses TRBV4-1 and TRBJ1-1; no clear D gene. The germline V gene encodes CDR1 MGHRA and CDR2 YSYEKL. This CDR3 region has 16 residues. Between the trimmed V and J ends, which lost 1 base and 2 bases, there was a span of 14 bases. The CDR3 nucleotides are TGCGCCAGCAGCCAAGCCCAGACCCGGTCTAACACTGAAGCTTTCTTT. Residues: CASSQAQTRSNTEAFF.

The genes are TRBV7-2 and TRBJ2-3, with D perhaps given as TRBD1 or TRBD2 (5 bases each). Trimming took 0 bases from V and 4 from J, leaving 11 bases between them. This CDR3 spans 15 amino acids. Germline loops: CDR1 SGHTA, CDR2 FQGNSA. The CDR3 protein is CASSLALGRSDTQYF. In nucleotides, the CDR3 is TGTGCCAGCAGCTTAGCGTTGGGACGGTCAGATACGCAGTATTTT.

This clonotype was counted a few times. This chain joins TRBV29-1 and TRBJ1-3, with D uncertain. The germline V gene has CDR1 SQVTM and CDR2 ANQGSEA. Trimming pared 3 bases from V and 1 base from J, leaving 10 bases between. The CDR3 length is 14 residues. CDR3 in amino acids: CSVEQAGSGNTIYF. The CDR3, as DNA: TGCAGCGTTGAGCAGGCCGGGTCTGGAAACACCATATATTTT. Using reference TRBV29-1 and TRBJ1-3 for the parts outside the CDR3, the full variable domain is SAVISQKPSRDICQRGTSLTIQCQVDSQVTMMFWYRQQPGQSLTLIATANQGSEATYESGFVIDKFPISRPNLTFSTLTVSNMSPEDSSIYLCSVEQAGSGNTIYFGEGSWLTVV.

This clonotype was seen a handful of times. V is TRBV28 and J is TRBJ2-7; tentative D call: TRBD2 (5 bases). Trimming took 5 bases from V and 3 from J, leaving 8 bases between them. The CDR3 totals 12 residues. The germline gives CDR1 MDHEN, CDR2 SYDVKM. The CDR3 here is CASSGSHYEQYF. Here the CDR3 DNA reads TGTGCCAGCAGTGGGAGCCACTACGAGCAGTACTTC.

This clonotype was seen at least ten times. V is TRBV4-2 and J is TRBJ1-1; no firm D call. V was clipped by 0 bases and J by 3 bases, with 8 bases between them. Looked up from germline, CDR1 is LGHNA and CDR2 is YNFKEQ. The CDR3 is made up of 14 amino acids. DNA for the CDR3: TGTGCCAGCAGCCAAGAGAGGAGGGACACTGAAGCTTTCTTT. This encodes CASSQERRDTEAFF.

This sequence joins TRBV20-1 and TRBJ1-4, with D possibly being TRBD1 (6 bases). The CDR3 extends over 12 amino acids. Trimming stripped 4 bases from V and 3 bases from J, with 6 bases between. The germline gives CDR1 DFQATT, CDR2 SNEGSKA (reference sequence). DNA for the CDR3: TGCAGTGCTAAGGGGGCTAATGAAAAACTGTTTTTT. Encoded protein: CSAKGANEKLFF.

This clonotype was observed at least ten times. The rearrangement uses TRBV7-9 and TRBJ1-6; D possibly corresponds to TRBD1 (5 bases). Germline CDR1 and CDR2: SEHNR and FQNEAQ (reference sequence). The CDR3 has 17 amino acids. V was shortened by 1 base and J by 8 bases, with 18 bases between the two germline ends. The DNA for the CDR3 is TGTGCCAGCAGCTTAGGCCCCCCCAGGGAGAAGGATTCACCCCTCCACTTT. Translated, it gives CASSLGPPREKDSPLHF.

J is TRBJ2-5 and V is TRBV2; D is undetermined. CDR1 is SNHLY and CDR2 is FYNNEI in the germline V gene. The CDR3 runs to 13 residues. The V end lost 2 bases, the J end lost 9 bases, and 13 bases lay between the germline ends. This chain's CDR3 is CASSEIPSQAQYF. The CDR3 DNA sequence: TGTGCCAGCAGTGAAATTCCCTCTCAGGCCCAGTACTTC.

This clonotype was counted between two and nine times. J is TRBJ2-1 and V is TRBV19; 9 bases line up with TRBD1. V gave up 5 bases and J gave up 0 bases; unmatched junction bases: 2. Germline V CDR1 and CDR2: LNHDA, SQIVND (reference sequence). This CDR3 contains 15 residues. The CDR3 region is CASSRTGDSYNEQFF. The CDR3 coding sequence is TGTGCCAGTAGTCGGACAGGGGACTCCTACAATGAGCAGTTCTTC.

The chain has TRBV15 and TRBJ2-1, with a tentative D call TRBD1 (5 bases). The CDR3 is 13 residues long. Germline-derived CDR1 and CDR2 are LNHNV and YYDKDF (reference sequence). The ends were cut back, 1 base at V and 10 bases at J, with 11 bases in the middle. The chain's CDR3 is CATSRAGIREQFF. Written as DNA, the CDR3 is TGTGCCACCAGCAGAGCAGGGATTCGGGAGCAGTTCTTC.

The chain links TRBV20-1 to TRBJ2-3, with 11 bases fitting TRBD2. The CDR3 is 16 amino acids. The germline V gene encodes CDR1 DFQATT and CDR2 SNEGSKA (reference sequence). V trimming: 3 bases; J trimming: 5 bases; junction bases outside the gene matches: 10. The DNA of the CDR3 is TGCAGTGCTAGGGACGGGACTAGCGGTAAAAAAGATACGCAGTATTTT. As protein: CSARDGTSGKKDTQYF.

This clonotype came up once. This chain uses TRBV9 with TRBJ1-3; perhaps TRBD1 as D (6 bases). The CDR3 covers 16 residues. Germline CDR1 SGDLS, CDR2 YYNGEE. V was shortened by 6 bases and J by 0 bases, with 16 bases between the two germline ends. For the CDR3, the DNA is TGTGCCAGCAACCGGGGGGACACCAGCTCTGGAAACACCATATATTTT. Its translation: CASNRGDTSSGNTIYF.

This clonotype came up a few times. The chain joins TRBV12-3 or TRBV12-4 to TRBJ2-1; 7 positions match TRBD2. V lost 3 bases to trimming and J lost 10 bases; unmatched junction nucleotides: 6. This CDR3 region has 13 residues. For the CDR3, the DNA is TGTGCCAGCAGTTTCGGACTAGTTCGCGAGCAGTTCTTC. Translating gives CASSFGLVREQFF.

The chain recombines TRBV20-1 with TRBJ2-7; 7 bases align to TRBD2. CDR1 and CDR2 (germline): DFQATT, SNEGSKA (reference sequence). The junction had 10 bases not matched to a gene; V was cut back by 4 bases and J by 7 bases. The CDR3 is 13 amino acids. The CDR3 DNA reads as TGCAGTGCTACCAGGTTTGGGGAGGGGGAGCAGTACTTC. Translated, it gives CSATRFGEGEQYF.

The chain employs TRBV10-3 and TRBJ1-2; tentatively, D is TRBD1 (6 bases). Per the germline V gene, CDR1 is ENHRY and CDR2 is SYGVKD. The CDR3 is made up of 14 amino acids. V gave up 6 bases and J gave up 8 bases, with 19 bases separating them. The CDR3 coding sequence is TGTGCCATCAGGCCGGTACAGGGAGATTACGGCTACACCTTC. Protein sequence: CAIRPVQGDYGYTF.

This chain links TRBV20-1 with TRBJ1-3; D not resolved. Trimming removed 1 base at V and 4 bases at J, with 11 bases between. Per germline, CDR1 DFQATT and CDR2 SNEGSKA (reference sequence). The CDR3 covers 14 residues. The CDR3 DNA reads as TGCAGTGCTAGAGCTGGGGTTGCCGGAAACACCATATATTTT. Its translation: CSARAGVAGNTIYF.

This clonotype was picked up many times. The V gene is TRBV6-5, the J gene TRBJ1-5; D might be TRBD1 (5 bases). The CDR3 sequence is 15 residues long. From germline, CDR1 is MNHEY and CDR2 SVGAGI. Between the trimmed V and J ends, which lost 2 bases and 3 bases, there was a span of 11 bases. DNA of the CDR3: TGTGCCAGCAGTTACCTTGACAGCTACAATCAGCCCCAGCATTTT. Translating it yields CASSYLDSYNQPQHF.

The V call is TRBV25-1, the J call TRBJ1-1; D perhaps matches TRBD1 (5 bases). The CDR3 consists of 13 residues. The V and J ends lost 6 bases and 5 bases respectively, with 13 bases between them. Looked up from germline, CDR1 is MGHDK and CDR2 is SYGVNS. The CDR3 region is CASSRHRGTEAFF. CDR3 sequence (DNA): TGTGCCAGCAGCCGTCATCGGGGGACTGAAGCTTTCTTT.

V gene TRBV2 combines with J gene TRBJ2-4, with 11 bases lining up with TRBD2. Germline V gene sequence: CDR1 SNHLY, CDR2 FYNNEI. J was trimmed by 6 bases and V by 6 bases; bases with no gene match: 4. The CDR3 runs to 14 residues. CDR3: CASRIAGGTNIQYF. Here the CDR3 DNA reads TGTGCCAGCAGAATAGCGGGGGGGACAAACATTCAGTACTTC.

This clonotype was detected a few times. This sequence joins TRBV3-1 and TRBJ2-6; no clear D gene. The germline V gene has CDR1 LGHDT and CDR2 YNNKEL (reference sequence). The CDR3 sequence is 16 residues long. V was cut by 2 bases and J by 2 bases, with 10 bases left in between. CDR3 protein: CASSQKSVTGANVLTF. DNA for the CDR3: TGTGCCAGCAGCCAAAAGTCGGTAACTGGGGCCAACGTCCTGACTTTC.

Worth noting for this clonotype: Its ends do not fully match the called genes, so a read error is possible. The chain recombines TRBV2 with TRBJ1-5, with unresolved D. Germline loops: CDR1 SNHLY, CDR2 FYNNEI. This CDR3 has 14 amino acids. The CDR3 sequence: CASSEELGNQAQHF. The CDR3 DNA reads as TGTGCCAGCAGTGAAGAGCTTGGCAATCAGGCCCAGCATTTT.

The genes are TRBV11-2 and TRBJ2-5; perhaps TRBD1 as D (5 bases). CDR1 SGHAT and CDR2 FQNNGV come from the germline V gene. V lost 3 bases, J lost 0 bases, and 11 bases lay in between. The CDR3 covers 15 residues. The CDR3 DNA reads as TGTGCCAGCAGCTTCACCACAGGATACCAAGAGACCCAGTACTTC. Translating gives CASSFTTGYQETQYF.

This chain links TRBV20-1 with TRBJ2-7, with 7 positions matching TRBD1. V was clipped by 3 bases and J by 0 bases; unmatched bases: 2. Germline V gives CDR1 DFQATT, CDR2 SNEGSKA (reference sequence). CDR3 length: 13 amino acids. The CDR3 here is CSARGDSSYEQYF. The CDR3 region has the DNA TGCAGTGCTAGGGGGGACAGCTCCTACGAGCAGTACTTC.

J is TRBJ2-1 and V is TRBV20-1; 16 nucleotides match TRBD2. V lost 6 bases, J lost 6 bases, and 8 bases stayed unmatched. Germline-derived CDR1 and CDR2 are DFQATT and SNEGSKA (reference sequence). The CDR3 contains 16 residues. CDR3 sequence (DNA): TGCAGTGCCTCCGGGACTAGCGGGAGGGTGAGCAATGAGCAGTTCTTC. Translating gives CSASGTSGRVSNEQFF.

A few counts support this clonotype. This sequence joins TRBV5-1 and TRBJ2-7, with 9 bases lining up with TRBD2. The CDR3 totals 15 residues. Germline values: CDR1 SGHRS, CDR2 YFSETQ. V shed 3 bases, J shed 4 bases, and the junction held 8 bases outside the gene matches. CDR3 DNA: TGCGCCAGCAGCTCGGCGGGGGGGTCCCGATACGAGCAGTACTTC. This gives the protein CASSSAGGSRYEQYF.

This sequence joins TRBV12-3 or TRBV12-4 and TRBJ2-7, with D possibly TRBD1 on 5 matching bases. V gave up 0 bases and J gave up 2 bases, with 8 bases separating them. The CDR3 consists of 14 residues. The CDR3 nucleotides are TGTGCCAGCAGTTTAGCGCAGGGCCCCTACGAGCAGTACTTC. This gives the protein CASSLAQGPYEQYF.